This passage covers 10 T cell receptor beta chains from one sample sequenced in a study of blood T cell repertoires in COVID-19. Produced via immunoSEQ multiplex PCR; TCRdb's table is partial and in-frame only. The table has fewer than 300,000 clones, nearly 85% seen once. The sample was peripheral blood. The receptors stem from a human donor in a cohort sampled during active COVID-19.

DNA of the CDR3: TGTGCCAGCAGTTACCCCGGGAGAGGGGCTTACAATCAGCCCCAGCATTTT. Translating it yields CASSYPGRGAYNQPQHF. The chain employs TRBV6-2 or TRBV6-3 and TRBJ1-5, with D possibly being TRBD1 (5 bases). Looked up from germline, CDR1 is MNHEY and CDR2 is SVGEGT. The CDR3 totals 17 residues. Trimming pared 2 bases from V and 3 bases from J, leaving 17 bases between.

V gene TRBV10-1 combines with J gene TRBJ1-4; D might be TRBD1 (6 bases). The V end was cut by 3 bases, the J end by 10 bases, with 12 bases between. CDR3 size: 13 residues. CDR1 and CDR2 from the germline V gene are WNHNN and SYGVQD (reference sequence). CDR3 nucleotide sequence: TGCGCCAGCAGTGAACCGGTGACAGGAAAACTGTTTTTT. Its protein product is CASSEPVTGKLFF.

The rearrangement links TRBV6-5 to TRBJ1-2; D is possibly TRBD1 (6 bases). The germline V and J ends were trimmed by 4 bases and 4 bases, with 13 bases remaining between them. Germline V gene lookup returns CDR1 MNHEY and CDR2 SVGAGI. The CDR3 has 14 amino acids. Written as DNA, the CDR3 is TGTGCCAGCAGTTTGACAGGAGACTTCTATGGCTACACCTTC. Residues: CASSLTGDFYGYTF.

Worth noting for this clone: The sample has other DNA sequences that encode this CDR3 too. The chain uses TRBV5-4 and TRBJ2-2; 11 nucleotides match TRBD2. Germline CDR1 SGHNT, CDR2 YYREEE (reference sequence). CDR3 length: 17 amino acids. Losses at the gene ends were 1 base for V and 4 bases for J; bases not matched to a gene: 6. CDR3 in DNA: TGTGCCAGCAGCTTGAGGGCACTAGCGGGAGTCACCGGGGAGCTGTTTTTT. It specifies CASSLRALAGVTGELFF.

This clone turned up a few times. The CDR3 bases are TGTGCCAGCAGTTTAACGACAGGGTTTATCTACGAGCAGTACTTC. Amino acid sequence: CASSLTTGFIYEQYF. The gene calls are TRBV27 and TRBJ2-7; 7 bases match TRBD1. The CDR3 runs to 15 residues. Germline V lookup: CDR1 MNHEY, CDR2 SMNVEV (reference sequence). V lost 2 bases to trimming and J lost 3 bases; unmatched junction nucleotides: 7.

This chain links TRBV2 with TRBJ2-5; D perhaps matches TRBD1 (5 bases). The germline V gene encodes CDR1 SNHLY and CDR2 FYNNEI. V lost 6 bases and J 5 bases, leaving 19 bases between the germline ends. The CDR3 sequence is 15 residues long. The CDR3 reads CASSRPRRGMETQYF. CDR3 nucleotides: TGTGCCAGCAGCCGACCTAGAAGGGGTATGGAGACCCAGTACTTC. Supplemented by reference TRBV2 and TRBJ2-5, the full variable domain reads EPEVTQTPSHQVTQMGQEVILRCVPISNHLYFYWYRQILGQKVEFLVSFYNNEISEKSEIFDDQFSVERPDGSNFTLKIRSTKLEDSAMYFCASSRPRRGMETQYFGPGTRLLVL.

The genes are TRBV5-8 and TRBJ1-3; TRBD1 matches at 9 bases. Trimming removed 5 bases from V and 4 bases from J; junction bases left unmatched: 10. The germline CDR1 and CDR2 sequences are SGHTS and YDEGEE. The CDR3 consists of 16 residues. The CDR3 DNA is TGTGCCAGCAGAACCCGGACAGGGGCGGCAGGAAACACCATATATTTT. This codes for CASRTRTGAAGNTIYF.

The table lists this clone with a few counts. J is TRBJ2-7 and V is TRBV5-1, with 9 bases identical to TRBD2. The junction had 6 bases not matched to a gene; V was cut back by 0 bases and J by 2 bases. CDR1 and CDR2 (germline): SGHRS, YFSETQ. This CDR3 has 16 residues. DNA for the CDR3: TGCGCCAGCAGCTTGGATGCTAGCGGGGCACCCTACGAGCAGTACTTC. This sequence encodes CASSLDASGAPYEQYF. The variable domain in full, with the rest retrieved from reference TRBV5-1 and TRBJ2-7, is KAGVTQTPRYLIKTRGQQVTLSCSPISGHRSVSWYQQTPGQGLQFLFEYFSETQRNKGNFPGRFSGRQFSNSRSEMNVSTLELGDSALYLCASSLDASGAPYEQYFGPGTRLTVT.

This clone has just a few counts. The chain joins TRBV19 to TRBJ1-4; D is perhaps TRBD1 (5 bases). There are 16 residues in the CDR3. Germline CDR1 and CDR2: LNHDA and SQIVND (reference sequence). V was shortened by 5 bases and J by 7 bases, with 20 bases between the two germline ends. The CDR3 DNA sequence: TGTGCCAGTAGTGGAAGAATGGGGCCGGGGGGTGAAAAACTGTTTTTT. Residues: CASSGRMGPGGEKLFF.

V gene TRBV4-3 combines with J gene TRBJ1-6; possible D gene TRBD1, 6 bases. Between the trimmed V and J ends, which lost 2 bases and 5 bases, there was a span of 13 bases. Germline V gives CDR1 LGHNA, CDR2 YSLEER. This CDR3 comprises 16 residues. The CDR3 DNA sequence: TGCGCCAGCAGCCAAAGGCGGGGGCCCAATAATTCACCCCTCCACTTT. Amino acid sequence: CASSQRRGPNNSPLHF.